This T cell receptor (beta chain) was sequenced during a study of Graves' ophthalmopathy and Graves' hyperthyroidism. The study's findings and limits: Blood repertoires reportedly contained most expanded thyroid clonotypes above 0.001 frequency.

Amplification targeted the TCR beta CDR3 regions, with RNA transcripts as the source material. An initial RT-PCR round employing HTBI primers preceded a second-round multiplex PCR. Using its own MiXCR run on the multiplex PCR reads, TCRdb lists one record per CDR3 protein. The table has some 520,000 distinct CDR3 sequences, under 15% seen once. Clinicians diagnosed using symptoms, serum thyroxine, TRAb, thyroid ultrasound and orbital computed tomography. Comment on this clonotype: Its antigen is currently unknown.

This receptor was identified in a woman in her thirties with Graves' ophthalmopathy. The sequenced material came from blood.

This CDR3 reads CASSHTSERKETQYF. The CDR3 DNA follows: TGTGCCAGCAGCCATACTAGCGAGCGAAAAGAGACCCAGTACTTC. The chain is built from TRBV7-6 and TRBJ2-5; 7 bases are a match to TRBD2. Germline V gives CDR1 SGHVS, CDR2 FNYEAQ. The length of the CDR3 is 15 residues. V lost 5 bases to trimming and J lost 3 bases; unmatched junction nucleotides: 9.